This TCR beta chain was documented in a study of T-cell reconstitution after alpha-beta-depleted transplantation in children. The germline gives CDR1 GTSNPN, CDR2 SVGIG (reference sequence). The CDR3 length is 14 residues. Trimming cost V 0 bases and J 5 bases; bases outside gene matches: 5. During its preparation, the TCRbeta library received unique molecular identifiers. TCRdb passed the PCR reads through MiXCR, listing each CDR3 protein once. The data hold about 340,000 distinct CDR3 sequences, with 10% to 15% observed a single time. This clonotype showed up many times. The sample was PBMCs, taken from the stem cell graft. This sequence was found in a human donor who donated a stem cell graft to a child with Fanconi anemia. The V and J genes are TRBV30 and TRBJ2-3, with 7 nucleotides matching TRBD1. CDR3 in amino acids: CAWSVGQALDTQYF. CDR3 DNA sequence: TGTGCCTGGAGTGTTGGACAGGCTTTAGATACGCAGTATTTT.